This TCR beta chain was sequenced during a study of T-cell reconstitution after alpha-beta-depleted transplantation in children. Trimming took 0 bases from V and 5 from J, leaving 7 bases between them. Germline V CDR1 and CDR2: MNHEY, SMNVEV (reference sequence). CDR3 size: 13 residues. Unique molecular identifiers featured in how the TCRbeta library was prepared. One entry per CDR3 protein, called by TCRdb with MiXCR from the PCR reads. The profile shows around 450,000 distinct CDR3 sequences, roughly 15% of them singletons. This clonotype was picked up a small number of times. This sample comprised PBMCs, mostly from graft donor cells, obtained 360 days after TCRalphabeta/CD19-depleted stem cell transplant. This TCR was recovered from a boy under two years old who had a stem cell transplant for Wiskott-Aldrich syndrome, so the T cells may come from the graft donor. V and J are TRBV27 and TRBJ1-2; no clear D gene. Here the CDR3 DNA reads TGTGCCAGCAGTTTATCCCCATTTTATGGCTACACCTTC. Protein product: CASSLSPFYGYTF.